The rows below give T cell receptor beta chains drawn from one sample of a study of shared clonotypes between healthy human individuals. This table comes from immunoSEQ multiplex PCR, and its TCRdb copy is limited to in-frame clones, with some not included. The sample contains about 2 million clones, 90% to 95% of which appear only once. Specimen: naive CD4+ T cells sorted from blood. The receptors were sampled from a man between 18 and 29 years old in good health. Each CDR3 is given with its conserved first and last residue. Each record gives: D gene, V gene, J gene, clone size, CDR3 DNA, CDR3 protein. D genes are given only for firm matches. Clone size is stated in some rows and not others, as once, few, many or a class when expanded.

d_gene: -; v_gene: TRBV2; j_gene: TRBJ2-6; abundance: -; CDR3nt: TGTGCCAGCAGCGTGGGGATAAAGGAGAGCTCTGGGGCCAACGTCCTGACTTTC; CDR3aa: CASSVGIKESSGANVLTF
d_gene: TRBD2; v_gene: TRBV7-2; j_gene: TRBJ2-1; abundance: -; CDR3nt: TGTGCCAGCAGCTTAGCCGCCCTTGGGACTAGCGGGAGGGCCGGGAATGAGCAGTTCTTC; CDR3aa: CASSLAALGTSGRAGNEQFF
d_gene: TRBD2; v_gene: TRBV28; j_gene: TRBJ2-5; abundance: -; CDR3nt: TGTGCCAGCAGTCCTGGACTAGCGGGTGAGACCCAGTACTTC; CDR3aa: CASSPGLAGETQYF
d_gene: -; v_gene: TRBV5-6; j_gene: TRBJ2-5; abundance: -; CDR3nt: TGTGCCAGCAGCCCCGGGGTTGAGGGGCCAGTGGAGACCCAGTACTTC; CDR3aa: CASSPGVEGPVETQYF
d_gene: -; v_gene: TRBV27; j_gene: TRBJ1-3; abundance: -; CDR3nt: TGTGCCAGCAGTTTAACCGGAAACACCATATATTTT; CDR3aa: CASSLTGNTIYF
d_gene: -; v_gene: TRBV4-3; j_gene: TRBJ2-5; abundance: -; CDR3nt: TGCGCCAGCAGCCAAGATCGAGGGACGACCCAGTACTTC; CDR3aa: CASSQDRGTTQYF
d_gene: -; v_gene: TRBV7-2; j_gene: TRBJ2-3; abundance: -; CDR3nt: TGTGCCAGCAGCTTAGTAGCGACGACAGATACGCAGTATTTT; CDR3aa: CASSLVATTDTQYF
d_gene: TRBD1; v_gene: TRBV6-6; j_gene: TRBJ1-5; abundance: -; CDR3nt: TGTGCCAGCAGTTACGGGACAGGGTTGATTCCACAGCCCCAGCATTTT; CDR3aa: CASSYGTGLIPQPQHF
d_gene: -; v_gene: TRBV5-1; j_gene: TRBJ2-7; abundance: -; CDR3nt: TGCGCCAGCAGCTCAGACGGGGACATAGGGTACTTC; CDR3aa: CASSSDGDIGYF
d_gene: -; v_gene: TRBV25-1; j_gene: TRBJ1-1; abundance: -; CDR3nt: TGTGCCAGCAGTGAATTACGGGGGAACACTGAAGCTTTCTTT; CDR3aa: CASSELRGNTEAFF
d_gene: TRBD1; v_gene: TRBV27; j_gene: TRBJ1-2; abundance: -; CDR3nt: TGTGCCAGCAGGACGACAGGGAGTAACTATGGCTACACCTTC; CDR3aa: CASRTTGSNYGYTF
d_gene: -; v_gene: TRBV6-6; j_gene: TRBJ1-3; abundance: -; CDR3nt: TGTGCCAGCAGTTACTCGGCGGGCTCTGGAAACACCATATATTTT; CDR3aa: CASSYSAGSGNTIYF
d_gene: -; v_gene: TRBV10-3; j_gene: TRBJ1-6; abundance: once; CDR3nt: TGTGCCATCAGTCTGACAGAAGATAATTCACCCCTCCACTTT; CDR3aa: CAISLTEDNSPLHF
d_gene: -; v_gene: TRBV7-9; j_gene: TRBJ2-2; abundance: -; CDR3nt: TGTGCCAGCAGCTCCACACTGGAGAACACCGGGGAGCTGTTTTTT; CDR3aa: CASSSTLENTGELFF
d_gene: TRBD2; v_gene: TRBV10-3; j_gene: TRBJ2-3; abundance: -; CDR3nt: TGTGCCATCAGTGACGGGACTAGCGGGAGGATTGGTACGCAGTATTTT; CDR3aa: CAISDGTSGRIGTQYF
d_gene: -; v_gene: TRBV10-1; j_gene: TRBJ1-2; abundance: -; CDR3nt: TGCGCCAGCAGTGACGGTTCCTCTGGCTACACCTTC; CDR3aa: CASSDGSSGYTF
d_gene: TRBD1; v_gene: TRBV7-7; j_gene: TRBJ2-1; abundance: -; CDR3nt: TGTGCTAGCAGCCCCCGGGACAGGAGAAACAATGAGCAGTTCTTC; CDR3aa: CASSPRDRRNNEQFF
d_gene: -; v_gene: TRBV28; j_gene: TRBJ2-5; abundance: -; CDR3nt: TGTGCCAGCAGTTTCCGGACCCCAGGAACCCAGTACTTC; CDR3aa: CASSFRTPGTQYF
d_gene: -; v_gene: TRBV5-1; j_gene: TRBJ2-2; abundance: -; CDR3nt: TGCGCCAGCAGCTTGGATCCCCCTCCTCCCGGGGAGCTGTTTTTT; CDR3aa: CASSLDPPPPGELFF
d_gene: -; v_gene: TRBV6-5; j_gene: TRBJ2-7; abundance: -; CDR3nt: TGTGCCAGCAGTTCAGGGGCCGGGCAGTACTTC; CDR3aa: CASSSGAGQYF
d_gene: -; v_gene: TRBV6-1; j_gene: TRBJ2-7; abundance: -; CDR3nt: TGTGCCAGCAGATTCATTAACGAGCAGTACTTC; CDR3aa: CASRFINEQYF
d_gene: TRBD1; v_gene: TRBV5-4; j_gene: TRBJ2-5; abundance: -; CDR3nt: TGTGCCAGCAGTCAAGGACAGGGGCAAGAGACCCAGTACTTC; CDR3aa: CASSQGQGQETQYF
d_gene: -; v_gene: TRBV19; j_gene: TRBJ2-7; abundance: -; CDR3nt: TGTGCCAGTAGTTTTCGAGTCTACGAGCAGTACTTC; CDR3aa: CASSFRVYEQYF
d_gene: TRBD1; v_gene: TRBV10-1; j_gene: TRBJ2-7; abundance: -; CDR3nt: TGCGCCAGCAGTGATCGGCCCGGAACAGGGGGGCCCTACGAGCAGTACTTC; CDR3aa: CASSDRPGTGGPYEQYF
d_gene: -; v_gene: TRBV5-4; j_gene: TRBJ1-5; abundance: once; CDR3nt: TGTGCCAGCAGCTTGGGAGGGGGGGCGAATCAGCCCCAGCATTTT; CDR3aa: CASSLGGGANQPQHF
d_gene: -; v_gene: TRBV7-2; j_gene: TRBJ1-1; abundance: -; CDR3nt: TGTGCCAGCAGCTTTCCAGGGGTGAACACTGAAGCTTTCTTT; CDR3aa: CASSFPGVNTEAFF
d_gene: TRBD1; v_gene: TRBV10-3; j_gene: TRBJ1-1; abundance: once; CDR3nt: TGTGCCACTTCAACAGGGGCCACTGAAGCTTTCTTT; CDR3aa: CATSTGATEAFF
d_gene: TRBD1; v_gene: TRBV4-1; j_gene: TRBJ1-6; abundance: -; CDR3nt: TGCGCCAGCGGGGAAGGTAGGGGGCGGTATAATTCACCCCTCCACTTT; CDR3aa: CASGEGRGRYNSPLHF
d_gene: TRBD2; v_gene: TRBV6-5; j_gene: TRBJ2-2; abundance: -; CDR3nt: TGTACCAGCAAGCAAGCGGGGGTGAACACCGGGGAGCTGTTTTTT; CDR3aa: CTSKQAGVNTGELFF
d_gene: -; v_gene: TRBV5-4; j_gene: TRBJ1-5; abundance: -; CDR3nt: TGTGCCAGCAGCTTCCACAATCAGCCCCAGCATTTT; CDR3aa: CASSFHNQPQHF
d_gene: TRBD1; v_gene: TRBV7-9; j_gene: TRBJ1-4; abundance: -; CDR3nt: TGTGCCAGCAGCCCTGACAGGGTAGAGGAAAAACTGTTTTTT; CDR3aa: CASSPDRVEEKLFF
d_gene: -; v_gene: TRBV10-3; j_gene: TRBJ1-3; abundance: once; CDR3nt: TGTGCCATCGAGGGCTCTGGAAACACCATATATTTT; CDR3aa: CAIEGSGNTIYF
d_gene: -; v_gene: TRBV6-5; j_gene: TRBJ2-1; abundance: -; CDR3nt: TGTGCCAGCAGCCCCGGGGATAGTCCGCGCAATGAGCAGTTCTTC; CDR3aa: CASSPGDSPRNEQFF
d_gene: TRBD1; v_gene: TRBV7-9; j_gene: TRBJ1-2; abundance: -; CDR3nt: TGTGCCAGCAGCTTAGGGACAGGGACTGGCTACACCTTC; CDR3aa: CASSLGTGTGYTF
d_gene: -; v_gene: TRBV18; j_gene: TRBJ2-3; abundance: -; CDR3nt: TGTGCCAGCTCACCCCAGGAGGATACGCAGTATTTT; CDR3aa: CASSPQEDTQYF
d_gene: -; v_gene: TRBV10-3; j_gene: TRBJ1-4; abundance: -; CDR3nt: TGTGCCATCAGTGACCCCAAGGCCAATGAAAAACTGTTTTTT; CDR3aa: CAISDPKANEKLFF
d_gene: -; v_gene: TRBV6-5; j_gene: TRBJ1-6; abundance: -; CDR3nt: TGTGCCAGTCGGCGGGCGGATTCACCCCTCCACTTT; CDR3aa: CASRRADSPLHF
d_gene: -; v_gene: TRBV7-2; j_gene: TRBJ1-3; abundance: -; CDR3nt: TGTGCCAGCAGCTTAGGGGGGCTGGACAACACCATATATTTT; CDR3aa: CASSLGGLDNTIYF
d_gene: -; v_gene: TRBV6-1; j_gene: TRBJ1-1; abundance: once; CDR3nt: TGTGCCAGCAGCCTACTACAGGGATCGTCCACTGAAGCTTTCTTT; CDR3aa: CASSLLQGSSTEAFF
d_gene: TRBD1; v_gene: TRBV27; j_gene: TRBJ2-7; abundance: -; CDR3nt: TGTGCCAGCAGTTTAAGTAACAGGGGTGACTACGAGCAGTACTTC; CDR3aa: CASSLSNRGDYEQYF
d_gene: -; v_gene: TRBV5-6; j_gene: TRBJ2-1; abundance: -; CDR3nt: TGTGCCAGCAGCTCCAGCGGAGACTCCTACAATGAGCAGTTCTTC; CDR3aa: CASSSSGDSYNEQFF
d_gene: TRBD1; v_gene: TRBV11-1; j_gene: TRBJ1-5; abundance: -; CDR3nt: TGTGCCAGCAGCCCAGGGGGATCGGATCAGCCCCAGCATTTT; CDR3aa: CASSPGGSDQPQHF
d_gene: TRBD1; v_gene: TRBV2; j_gene: TRBJ2-7; abundance: -; CDR3nt: TGTGCCAGCAGTGAGGACAGGTGGTCCACCGAGCAGTACTTC; CDR3aa: CASSEDRWSTEQYF
d_gene: TRBD1; v_gene: TRBV28; j_gene: TRBJ1-2; abundance: -; CDR3nt: TGTGCCAGCAGTACCCCGGGACAGGGGGGCTATGGCTACACCTTC; CDR3aa: CASSTPGQGGYGYTF
d_gene: TRBD1; v_gene: TRBV10-3; j_gene: TRBJ1-4; abundance: -; CDR3nt: TGTGCCATCAGTGATACGGGCAGGGGGCGCGAAAAACTGTTTTTT; CDR3aa: CAISDTGRGREKLFF
d_gene: -; v_gene: TRBV25-1; j_gene: TRBJ2-3; abundance: -; CDR3nt: TGTGCCAGCAGTGTGGGGGCGCGAGATACGCAGTATTTT; CDR3aa: CASSVGARDTQYF
d_gene: -; v_gene: TRBV5-4; j_gene: TRBJ2-5; abundance: -; CDR3nt: TGTGCCAGCAGCTATGGGAGTGGGATTGGAGAGACCCAGTACTTC; CDR3aa: CASSYGSGIGETQYF
d_gene: -; v_gene: TRBV10-3; j_gene: TRBJ2-1; abundance: -; CDR3nt: TGTGCCATCATCGACCCTCCGGGTGAGCAGTTCTTC; CDR3aa: CAIIDPPGEQFF
d_gene: TRBD1; v_gene: TRBV6-5; j_gene: TRBJ1-1; abundance: many; CDR3nt: TGTGCCACCAAGTACAGGGGAGGGAACACTGAAGCTTTCTTT; CDR3aa: CATKYRGGNTEAFF
d_gene: -; v_gene: TRBV7-6; j_gene: TRBJ2-5; abundance: -; CDR3nt: TGTGCCAGCAGCTTAGACCCCCCTGGACACCAAGAGACCCAGTACTTC; CDR3aa: CASSLDPPGHQETQYF
d_gene: -; v_gene: TRBV5-1; j_gene: TRBJ2-7; abundance: few; CDR3nt: TGCGCCAGCAGCTTGGATGGTAGCGAGCAGTACTTC; CDR3aa: CASSLDGSEQYF
d_gene: -; v_gene: TRBV30; j_gene: TRBJ1-4; abundance: -; CDR3nt: TGTGCCTGGAGTGTAGGGAGCAGGGGTGTTAATGAAAAACTGTTTTTT; CDR3aa: CAWSVGSRGVNEKLFF
d_gene: -; v_gene: TRBV5-4; j_gene: TRBJ2-4; abundance: -; CDR3nt: TGTGCCAGCAGCTTAACGATGGGGGGAAACATTCAGTACTTC; CDR3aa: CASSLTMGGNIQYF
d_gene: TRBD1; v_gene: TRBV7-2; j_gene: TRBJ2-3; abundance: -; CDR3nt: TGTGCCAGCAGCGTCCGGACAGGGAGGACAGATACGCAGTATTTT; CDR3aa: CASSVRTGRTDTQYF
d_gene: -; v_gene: TRBV5-1; j_gene: TRBJ2-2; abundance: -; CDR3nt: TGCGCCAGCAGCTTGGATGCGGGCTCCGGGGAGCTGTTTTTT; CDR3aa: CASSLDAGSGELFF
d_gene: TRBD1; v_gene: TRBV2; j_gene: TRBJ1-6; abundance: -; CDR3nt: TGTGCCAGCAGCCACAGGGGACAGGGGGGGGATTCACCCCTCCACTTT; CDR3aa: CASSHRGQGGDSPLHF
d_gene: TRBD1; v_gene: TRBV7-2; j_gene: TRBJ1-1; abundance: -; CDR3nt: TGTGCCAGCAGCCCTAGGAGCAAGACAGGGATCATGAACACTGAAGCTTTCTTT; CDR3aa: CASSPRSKTGIMNTEAFF